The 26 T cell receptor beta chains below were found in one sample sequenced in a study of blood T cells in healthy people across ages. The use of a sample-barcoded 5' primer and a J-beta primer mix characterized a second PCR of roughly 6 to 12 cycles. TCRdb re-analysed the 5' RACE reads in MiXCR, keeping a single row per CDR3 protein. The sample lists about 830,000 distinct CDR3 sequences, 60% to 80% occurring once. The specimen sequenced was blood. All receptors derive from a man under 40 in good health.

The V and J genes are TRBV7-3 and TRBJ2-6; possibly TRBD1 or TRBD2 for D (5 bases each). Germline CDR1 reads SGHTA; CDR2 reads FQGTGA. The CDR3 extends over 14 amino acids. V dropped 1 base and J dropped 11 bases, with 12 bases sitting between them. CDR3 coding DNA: TGTGCCAGCAGCTTAAGGGGGTTTGGGGACGTCCTGACTTTC. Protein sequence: CASSLRGFGDVLTF.

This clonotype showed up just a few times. The CDR3 protein is CASSQDPRTGDYNEQFF. Written as DNA, the CDR3 is TGCGCCAGCAGCCAAGATCCGCGGACAGGGGATTACAATGAGCAGTTCTTC. The chain employs TRBV4-3 and TRBJ2-1, with 9 bases aligning to TRBD1. Germline V gene data show CDR1 as LGHNA and CDR2 as YSLEER. Trimming cost V 0 bases and J 4 bases; bases outside gene matches: 7. This CDR3 is built from 17 residues.

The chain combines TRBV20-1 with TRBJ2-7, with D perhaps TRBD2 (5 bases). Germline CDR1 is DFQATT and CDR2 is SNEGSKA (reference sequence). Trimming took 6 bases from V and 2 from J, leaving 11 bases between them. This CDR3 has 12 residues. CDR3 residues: CSALDGTYEQYF. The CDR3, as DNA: TGCAGTGCCTTAGACGGGACCTACGAGCAGTACTTC.

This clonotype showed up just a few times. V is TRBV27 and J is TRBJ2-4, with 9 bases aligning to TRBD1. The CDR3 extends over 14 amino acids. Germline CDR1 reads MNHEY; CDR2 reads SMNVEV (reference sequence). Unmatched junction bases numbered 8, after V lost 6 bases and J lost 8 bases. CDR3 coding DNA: TGTGCCAGCAGGAGGGGACAGGGAAGGGACATTCAGTACTTC. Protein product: CASRRGQGRDIQYF.

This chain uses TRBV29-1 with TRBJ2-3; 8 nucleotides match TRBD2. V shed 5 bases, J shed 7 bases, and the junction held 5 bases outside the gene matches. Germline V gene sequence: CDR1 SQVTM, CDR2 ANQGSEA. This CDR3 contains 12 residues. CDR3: CSVSGLAHTQYF. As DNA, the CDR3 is TGCAGCGTTTCTGGACTAGCCCATACGCAGTATTTT.

The CDR3 sequence: CASSQEGLGGREETQYF. In DNA form, the CDR3 reads TGCGCCAGCAGCCAAGAGGGCCTGGGGGGGCGTGAAGAGACCCAGTACTTC. This rearrangement joins TRBV4-1 to TRBJ2-5; a weak D match, TRBD2 (7 bases). There are 17 residues in the CDR3. Germline loops: CDR1 MGHRA, CDR2 YSYEKL. Trimming stripped 0 bases from V and 3 bases from J, with 17 bases between.

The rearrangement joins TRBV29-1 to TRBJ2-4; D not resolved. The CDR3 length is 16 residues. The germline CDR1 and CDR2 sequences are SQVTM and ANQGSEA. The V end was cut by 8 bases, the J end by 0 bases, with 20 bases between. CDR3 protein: CSFSQGSSLAKNIQYF. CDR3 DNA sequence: TGCAGCTTCTCCCAAGGTTCCTCCCTAGCCAAAAACATTCAGTACTTC.

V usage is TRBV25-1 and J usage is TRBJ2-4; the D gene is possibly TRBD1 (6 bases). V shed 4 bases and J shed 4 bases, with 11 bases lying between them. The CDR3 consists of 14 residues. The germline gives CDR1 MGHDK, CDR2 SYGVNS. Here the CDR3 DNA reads TGTGCCAGCAGTGGGGCAGGGGCAAAAAACATTCAGTACTTC. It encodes CASSGAGAKNIQYF.

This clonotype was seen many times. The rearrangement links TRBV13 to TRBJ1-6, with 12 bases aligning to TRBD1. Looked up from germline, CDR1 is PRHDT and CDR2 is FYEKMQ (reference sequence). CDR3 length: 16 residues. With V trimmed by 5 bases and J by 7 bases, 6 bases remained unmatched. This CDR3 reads CASSAGQGAGNSPLHF. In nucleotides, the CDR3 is TGTGCCAGCAGCGCGGGACAGGGGGCTGGAAATTCACCCCTCCACTTT.

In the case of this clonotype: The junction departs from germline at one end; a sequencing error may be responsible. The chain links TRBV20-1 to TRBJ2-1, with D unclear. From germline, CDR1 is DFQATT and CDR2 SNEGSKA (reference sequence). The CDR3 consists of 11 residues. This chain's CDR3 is CSAGEGILQFF. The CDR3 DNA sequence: TGCAGTGCTGGAGAAGGGATATTGCAGTTCTTC.

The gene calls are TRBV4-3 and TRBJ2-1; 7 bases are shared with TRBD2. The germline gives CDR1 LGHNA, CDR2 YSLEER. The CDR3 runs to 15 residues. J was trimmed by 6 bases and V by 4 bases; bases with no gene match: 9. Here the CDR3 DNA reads TGCGCCAGCAGCCCGACTAGCTTAAGGGCCAATGAGCAGTTCTTC. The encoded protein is CASSPTSLRANEQFF.

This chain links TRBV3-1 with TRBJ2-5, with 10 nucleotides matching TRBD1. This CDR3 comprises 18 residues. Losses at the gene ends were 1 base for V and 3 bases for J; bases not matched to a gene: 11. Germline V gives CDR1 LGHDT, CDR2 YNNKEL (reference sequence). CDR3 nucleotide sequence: TGTGCCAGCAGCCAAGGAGACAGGGGGCTTTCTTGGGAAGAGACCCAGTACTTC. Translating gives CASSQGDRGLSWEETQYF.

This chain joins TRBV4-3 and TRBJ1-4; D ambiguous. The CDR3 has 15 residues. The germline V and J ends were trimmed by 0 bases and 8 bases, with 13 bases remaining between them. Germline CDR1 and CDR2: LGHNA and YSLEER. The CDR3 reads CASSQDWGVGEKLFF. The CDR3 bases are TGCGCCAGCAGCCAAGATTGGGGAGTAGGCGAAAAACTGTTTTTT.

CDR3: CASSPRFAGTDTQYF. The CDR3 DNA follows: TGTGCCAGCAGCCCCCGTTTCGCGGGCACAGATACGCAGTATTTT. The V call is TRBV7-2, the J call TRBJ2-3; no definite D call. The ends were cut back, 5 bases at V and 1 base at J, with 13 bases in the middle. The germline CDR1 and CDR2 sequences are SGHTA and FQGNSA. The CDR3 runs to 15 residues.

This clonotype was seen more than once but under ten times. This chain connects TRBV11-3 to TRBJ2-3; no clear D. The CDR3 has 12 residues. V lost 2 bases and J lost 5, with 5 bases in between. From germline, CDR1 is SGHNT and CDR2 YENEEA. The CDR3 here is CASSLNQDTQYF. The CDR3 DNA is TGTGCCAGCAGCTTAAACCAAGATACGCAGTATTTT.

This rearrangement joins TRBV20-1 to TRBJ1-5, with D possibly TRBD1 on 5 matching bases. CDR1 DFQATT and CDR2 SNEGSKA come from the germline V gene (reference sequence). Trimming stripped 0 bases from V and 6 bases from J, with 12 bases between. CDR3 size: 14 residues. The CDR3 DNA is TGCAGTGCTAGAGATACGACAGCCGGTCAGCCCCAGCATTTT. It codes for CSARDTTAGQPQHF.

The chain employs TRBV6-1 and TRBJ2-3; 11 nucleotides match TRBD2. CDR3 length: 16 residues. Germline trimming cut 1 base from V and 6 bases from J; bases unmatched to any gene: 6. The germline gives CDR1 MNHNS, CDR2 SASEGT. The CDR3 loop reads CASSEEVAGGRDTQYF. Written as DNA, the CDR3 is TGTGCCAGCAGTGAAGAGGTAGCGGGGGGGAGGGATACGCAGTATTTT.

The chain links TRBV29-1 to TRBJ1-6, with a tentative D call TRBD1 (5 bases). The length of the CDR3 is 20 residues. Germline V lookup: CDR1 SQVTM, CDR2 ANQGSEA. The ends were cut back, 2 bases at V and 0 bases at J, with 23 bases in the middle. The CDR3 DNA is TGCAGCGTTGAATCGGGGCGGCAGTTGCGCCTTAGCTCCTATAATTCACCCCTCCACTTT. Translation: CSVESGRQLRLSSYNSPLHF.

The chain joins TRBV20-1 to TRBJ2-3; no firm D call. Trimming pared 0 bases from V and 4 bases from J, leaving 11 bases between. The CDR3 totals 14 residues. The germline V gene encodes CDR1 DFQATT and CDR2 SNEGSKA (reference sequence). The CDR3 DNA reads TGCAGTGCTAGAGATTGTCTCAATCCAGATACGCAGTATTTT. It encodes CSARDCLNPDTQYF.

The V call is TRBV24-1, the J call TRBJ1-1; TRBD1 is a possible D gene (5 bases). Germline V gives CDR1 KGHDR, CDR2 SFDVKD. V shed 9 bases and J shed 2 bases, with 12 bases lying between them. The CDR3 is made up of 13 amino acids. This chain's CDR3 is CATQGWGNTEAFF. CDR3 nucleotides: TGTGCCACCCAGGGCTGGGGAAACACTGAAGCTTTCTTT.

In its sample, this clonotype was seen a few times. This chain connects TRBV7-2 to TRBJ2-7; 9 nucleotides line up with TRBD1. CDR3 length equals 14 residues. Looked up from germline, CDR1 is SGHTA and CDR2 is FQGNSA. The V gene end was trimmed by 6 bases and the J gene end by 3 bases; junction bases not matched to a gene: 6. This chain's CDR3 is CASREQGARYEQYF. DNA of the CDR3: TGTGCCAGCAGGGAACAGGGGGCGCGCTACGAGCAGTACTTC. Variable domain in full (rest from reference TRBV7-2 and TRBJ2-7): GAGVSQSPSNKVTEKGKDVELRCDPISGHTALYWYRQSLGQGLEFLIYFQGNSAPDKSGLPSDRFSAERTGGSVSTLTIQRTQQEDSAVYLCASREQGARYEQYFGPGTRLTVT.

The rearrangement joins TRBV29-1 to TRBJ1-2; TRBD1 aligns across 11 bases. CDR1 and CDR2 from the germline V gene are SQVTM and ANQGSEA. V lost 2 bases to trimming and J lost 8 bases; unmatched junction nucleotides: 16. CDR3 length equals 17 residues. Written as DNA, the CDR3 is TGCAGCGTTGAACAAGGACAGGGGGCGCAATCATCGGGAGGCTACACCTTC. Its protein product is CSVEQGQGAQSSGGYTF.

CDR3 coding DNA: TGTGCCAGCAGCTTCAGTCTCCAGGGGTGGTCCTACGAGCAGTACTTC. Translated: CASSFSLQGWSYEQYF. The gene calls are TRBV5-6 and TRBJ2-7, with a weak D call TRBD1 (6 bases). The CDR3 spans 16 residues. V lost 2 bases and J 1 base, leaving 16 bases between the germline ends. Germline values: CDR1 SGHDT, CDR2 YYEEEE.

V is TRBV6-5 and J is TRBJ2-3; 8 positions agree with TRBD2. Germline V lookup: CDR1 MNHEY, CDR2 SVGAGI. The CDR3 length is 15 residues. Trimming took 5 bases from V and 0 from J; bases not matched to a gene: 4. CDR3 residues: CASSRRGDSTDTQYF. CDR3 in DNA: TGTGCCAGCAGTAGGCGGGGGGACAGCACAGATACGCAGTATTTT.

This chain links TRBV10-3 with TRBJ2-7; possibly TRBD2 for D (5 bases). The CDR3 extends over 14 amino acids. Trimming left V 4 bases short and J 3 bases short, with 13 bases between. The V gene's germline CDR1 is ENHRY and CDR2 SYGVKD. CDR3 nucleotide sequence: TGTGCCATCAGTGTGACGGGATATAACTACGAGCAGTACTTC. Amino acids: CAISVTGYNYEQYF.

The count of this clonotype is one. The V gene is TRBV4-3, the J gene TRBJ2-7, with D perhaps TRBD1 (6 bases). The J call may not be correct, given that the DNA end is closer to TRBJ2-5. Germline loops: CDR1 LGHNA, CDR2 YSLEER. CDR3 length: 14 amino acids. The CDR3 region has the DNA TGCGCCAGCAGCCGCAGCGCAGGGGAAGAGACCCAGTACTTC. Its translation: CASSRSAGEETQYF.